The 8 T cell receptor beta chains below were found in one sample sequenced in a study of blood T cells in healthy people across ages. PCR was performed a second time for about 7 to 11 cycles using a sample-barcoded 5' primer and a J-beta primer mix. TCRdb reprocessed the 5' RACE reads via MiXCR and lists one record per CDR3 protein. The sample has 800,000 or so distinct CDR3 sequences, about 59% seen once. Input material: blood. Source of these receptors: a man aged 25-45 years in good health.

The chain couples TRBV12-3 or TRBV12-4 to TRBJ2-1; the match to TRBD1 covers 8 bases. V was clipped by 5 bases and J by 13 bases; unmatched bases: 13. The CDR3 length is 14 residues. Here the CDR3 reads CASSAEDRDETQFF. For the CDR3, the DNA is TGTGCCAGCAGTGCCGAGGACAGGGATGAGACCCAGTTCTTC.

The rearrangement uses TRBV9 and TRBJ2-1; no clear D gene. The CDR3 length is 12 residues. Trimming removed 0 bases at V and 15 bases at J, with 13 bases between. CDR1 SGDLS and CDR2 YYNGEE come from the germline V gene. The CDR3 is CASSVGERHPFF. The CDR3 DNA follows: TGTGCCAGCAGCGTAGGAGAGCGACATCCGTTCTTC.

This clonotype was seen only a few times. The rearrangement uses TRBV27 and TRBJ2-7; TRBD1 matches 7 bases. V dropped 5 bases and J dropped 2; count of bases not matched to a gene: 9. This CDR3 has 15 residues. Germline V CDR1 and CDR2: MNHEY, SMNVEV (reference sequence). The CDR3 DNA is TGTGCCAGCAGTCTTGATCTCGGGACAGCCTACGAGCAGTACTTC. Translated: CASSLDLGTAYEQYF.

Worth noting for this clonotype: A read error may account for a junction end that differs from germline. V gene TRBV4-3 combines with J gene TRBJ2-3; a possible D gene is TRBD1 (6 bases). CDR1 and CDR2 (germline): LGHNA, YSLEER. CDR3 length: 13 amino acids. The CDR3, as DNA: TGTGCCAGCAGCCAGGGGAGTGGAGATACGCAGTATTTT. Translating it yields CASSQGSGDTQYF.

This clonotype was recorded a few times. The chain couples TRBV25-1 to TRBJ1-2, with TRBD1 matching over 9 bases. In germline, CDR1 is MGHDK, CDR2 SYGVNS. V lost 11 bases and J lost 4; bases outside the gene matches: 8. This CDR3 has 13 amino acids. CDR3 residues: CAVERTGAYGYTF. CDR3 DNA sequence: TGTGCCGTCGAAAGGACAGGGGCCTATGGCTACACCTTC.

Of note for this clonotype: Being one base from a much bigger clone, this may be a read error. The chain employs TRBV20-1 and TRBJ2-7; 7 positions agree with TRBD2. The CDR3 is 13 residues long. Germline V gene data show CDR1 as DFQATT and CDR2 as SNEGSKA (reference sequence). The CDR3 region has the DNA TGCAGTGCTAGGGACTCGAGGGACTACGAGGAGTACTTC. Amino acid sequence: CSARDSRDYEEYF.

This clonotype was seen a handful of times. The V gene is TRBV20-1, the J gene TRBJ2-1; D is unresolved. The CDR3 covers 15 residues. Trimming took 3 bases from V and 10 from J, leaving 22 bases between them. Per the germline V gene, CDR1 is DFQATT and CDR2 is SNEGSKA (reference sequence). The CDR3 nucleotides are TGCAGTGCTAGGGAAGAGGCTCGCGGTGGAATCGAGCAGTTCTTC. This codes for CSAREEARGGIEQFF.

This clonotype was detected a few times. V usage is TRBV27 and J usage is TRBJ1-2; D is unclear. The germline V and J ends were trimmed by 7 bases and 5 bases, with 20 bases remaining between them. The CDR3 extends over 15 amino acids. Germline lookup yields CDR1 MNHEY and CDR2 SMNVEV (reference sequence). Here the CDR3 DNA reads TGTGCCAGCACCTTTACTCCGGACGATTTTTATGGCTACACCTTC. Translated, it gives CASTFTPDDFYGYTF.